Presented here are 27 T cell receptor beta chains from one specimen sequenced in a study of T cells expressing NK-cell markers. For each CDR3 protein, TCRdb gives one entry from its re-call of the 5' RACE reads, without DNA. The sample table sets out 550,000 to 600,000 distinct CDR3 sequences. The material sequenced was blood T cells: a sorted CD56 or NKG2C T cell subset, CD4+ or CD8+ T cells, or bulk PBMC T cells (not recorded which). Receptors originate from a man aged 18 to 29 in good health.

CDR3 sequence reads: CASSFRTGTDTQYF. This rearrangement joins TRBV12-3 or TRBV12-4 to TRBJ2-3; TCRdb returns TRBD1, unconfirmable since there is no DNA. This CDR3 is 14 amino acids long.

The chain couples TRBV7-3 to TRBJ2-3. The germline CDR1 and CDR2 sequences are SGHTA and FQGTGA. The CDR3 runs 13 residues. The CDR3 sequence: CASSLAYTDTQYF.

The chain has TRBV7-6 and TRBJ2-7; TCRdb returns TRBD2, unconfirmable since there is no DNA. CDR1 and CDR2 (germline): SGHVS, FNYEAQ. The CDR3 has 13 residues. CDR3 amino acids: CASSSRIAYEQYF.

This rearrangement joins TRBV6-1 to TRBJ2-5; as DNA is missing, the TRBD2 call by TCRdb cannot be tested. The CDR3 runs to 16 residues. Germline values: CDR1 MNHNS, CDR2 SASEGT. The CDR3 reads CASSTPWEQLKETQYF.

This rearrangement joins TRBV28 to TRBJ2-2; checking the TCRdb D call of TRBD1 is not possible without DNA. Germline V gives CDR1 MDHEN, CDR2 SYDVKM. CDR3 length equals 15 residues. The CDR3 loop reads CASSLWGTGVGELFF.

The V call is TRBV5-4, the J call TRBJ2-6; the D call from TCRdb, TRBD1, cannot be confirmed without DNA. This CDR3 is built from 20 residues. Germline lookup yields CDR1 SGHNT and CDR2 YYREEE (reference sequence). The CDR3 loop reads CASSLNLQGVLSSGANVLTF.

The chain has TRBV20-1 and TRBJ2-5; checking the TCRdb D call of TRBD2 is not possible without DNA. This CDR3 has 15 residues. Germline V gives CDR1 DFQATT, CDR2 SNEGSKA (reference sequence). The CDR3 sequence: CSARDREGYQETQYF.

V and J are TRBV24-1 and TRBJ2-5; the TCRdb call, TRBD1, lacks DNA for checking. CDR1 is KGHDR, CDR2 SFDVKD, per germline. The CDR3 covers 12 residues. This chain's CDR3 is CATGGQQETQYF.

V is TRBV27 and J is TRBJ2-4; the D call from TCRdb, TRBD1, cannot be confirmed without DNA. CDR1 and CDR2 (germline): MNHEY, SMNVEV (reference sequence). This CDR3 has 15 residues. The CDR3 spells CASSLSKGQGDIQYF.

The genes are TRBV19 and TRBJ2-3. The CDR3 is made up of 16 amino acids. Germline lookup yields CDR1 LNHDA and CDR2 SQIVND (reference sequence). CDR3 protein: CASSIDRVSIGDTQYF.

This chain joins TRBV3-1 and TRBJ2-5; TCRdb indicates TRBD2, and absent DNA this call remains unverified. Looked up from germline, CDR1 is LGHDT and CDR2 is YNNKEL (reference sequence). The CDR3 extends over 14 amino acids. The CDR3 loop reads CASRRLAGEQTQYF.

This chain's CDR3 is CASSSTTREQYF. The V call is TRBV5-1, the J call TRBJ2-7; TCRdb selects TRBD2, and the lack of DNA leaves this call unchecked. Germline-derived CDR1 and CDR2 are SGHRS and YFSETQ. The CDR3 spans 12 residues.

J is TRBJ2-1 and V is TRBV7-9; TCRdb returns TRBD1, unconfirmable since there is no DNA. The CDR3 has 15 amino acids. CDR1 is SEHNR, CDR2 FQNEAQ, per germline (reference sequence). The chain's CDR3 is CASSLAGQGNNEQFF. Drawing the rest from reference TRBV7-9 and TRBJ2-1, the complete variable domain is DTGVSQNPRHKITKRGQNVTFRCDPISEHNRLYWYRQTLGQGPEFLTYFQNEAQLEKSRLLSDRFSAERPKGSFSTLEIQRTEQGDSAMYLCASSLAGQGNNEQFFGPGTRLTVL.

The chain combines TRBV7-2 with TRBJ2-2; TCRdb's D call of TRBD2 is untestable without DNA. The germline CDR1 and CDR2 sequences are SGHTA and FQGNSA. The CDR3 contains 15 residues. This CDR3 is CASSLRRPNTGELFF. Drawing the rest from reference TRBV7-2 and TRBJ2-2, the complete variable domain is GAGVSQSPSNKVTEKGKDVELRCDPISGHTALYWYRQSLGQGLEFLIYFQGNSAPDKSGLPSDRFSAERTGGSVSTLTIQRTQQEDSAVYLCASSLRRPNTGELFFGEGSRLTVL.

The gene calls are TRBV27 and TRBJ2-2; TCRdb reports TRBD2, a call that lacks DNA to check it against. CDR3 length equals 18 residues. The germline gives CDR1 MNHEY, CDR2 SMNVEV (reference sequence). CDR3 in amino acids: CASSLLGLAGVRTGELFF.

The chain combines TRBV7-2 with TRBJ1-4. Looked up from germline, CDR1 is SGHTA and CDR2 is FQGNSA. The length of the CDR3 is 12 residues. The chain's CDR3 is CASGRTPEKLFF.

The chain links TRBV5-1 to TRBJ2-3; TCRdb selects TRBD2, and the lack of DNA leaves this call unchecked. CDR1 and CDR2 (germline): SGHRS, YFSETQ. The CDR3 is 15 amino acids. Here the CDR3 reads CASSLYGRAGDTQYF.

This chain connects TRBV27 to TRBJ2-3; TCRdb's D call of TRBD2 is untestable without DNA. CDR3 length equals 16 residues. Germline V lookup: CDR1 MNHEY, CDR2 SMNVEV (reference sequence). CDR3 protein: CASPPLAGVNSDTQYF.

The rearrangement joins TRBV2 to TRBJ2-2; the TCRdb D gene call, TRBD2, has no DNA to confirm it. The CDR3 is 16 amino acids. Germline CDR1 is SNHLY and CDR2 is FYNNEI. This CDR3 is CASSVGLAGGHGELFF. Complete variable domain (other parts from reference TRBV2 and TRBJ2-2): EPEVTQTPSHQVTQMGQEVILRCVPISNHLYFYWYRQILGQKVEFLVSFYNNEISEKSEIFDDQFSVERPDGSNFTLKIRSTKLEDSAMYFCASSVGLAGGHGELFFGEGSRLTVL.

The chain recombines TRBV12-3 or TRBV12-4 with TRBJ2-1; TCRdb selects TRBD1, and the lack of DNA leaves this call unchecked. The CDR3 is 14 residues long. CDR3 amino acids: CASRGQGAYNEQFF.

The chain recombines TRBV2 with TRBJ2-3; the D call of TRBD1 rests on TCRdb alone, since no DNA is present to check it. The CDR3 has 14 amino acids. CDR1 is SNHLY and CDR2 is FYNNEI in the germline V gene. The CDR3 sequence is CASSEEPPWDTQYF.

The chain links TRBV11-2 to TRBJ2-2. The germline gives CDR1 SGHAT, CDR2 FQNNGV. This CDR3 region has 16 residues. The CDR3 spells CASSLYNGLNTGELFF.

This chain joins TRBV29-1 and TRBJ1-1; TCRdb proposes TRBD1, but this gene call is untestable without DNA. Per the germline V gene, CDR1 is SQVTM and CDR2 is ANQGSEA. The CDR3 totals 13 residues. CDR3 sequence reads: CSGETGGRGKAFF.

The J gene is TRBJ2-1, the V gene TRBV7-6; the TCRdb D gene call, TRBD2, has no DNA to confirm it. The CDR3 loop spans 15 amino acids. Germline-derived CDR1 and CDR2 are SGHVS and FNYEAQ. CDR3 protein: CASRSGTGRYNEQFF.

The rearrangement uses TRBV7-9 and TRBJ2-1; TCRdb's D call of TRBD2 is untestable without DNA. The CDR3 sequence is 13 residues long. Looked up from germline, CDR1 is SEHNR and CDR2 is FQNEAQ (reference sequence). CDR3 protein: CASSSPRGSEQFF.

The chain joins TRBV19 to TRBJ2-7; TCRdb's D call of TRBD2 is untestable without DNA. This CDR3 region has 15 residues. The germline gives CDR1 LNHDA, CDR2 SQIVND (reference sequence). CDR3 sequence: CASTGAGTSLDEQYF.

The chain joins TRBV21-1 to TRBJ1-5; the TCRdb D gene call, TRBD1, has no DNA to confirm it. TRBV21-1 is tagged as a pseudogene. CDR3 length: 15 amino acids. The CDR3 loop reads CASSKEGNREQPQHF.